The 26 T cell receptor beta chains reported below all come from one sample, sequenced in a study of post-analysis software for immune sequencing data. Unique molecular identifiers had been added to the TCR beta cDNA libraries. MiXCR, run by TCRdb on the PCR reads, gives a single entry per CDR3 protein. The sample has about 540,000 distinct CDR3 sequences; 34% are singletons. Their antigens remain unidentified. Whole-study results and caveats: Included in a set of about five TRBV segments more frequent in patients than controls were TRBV5-6, TRBV5-1 and TRBV20-1.

The source material was blood. All receptors derive from a girl under 18 with multiple sclerosis.

J is TRBJ2-3 and V is TRBV20-1, with TRBD2 matching over 14 bases. CDR1 and CDR2 from the germline V gene are DFQATT and SNEGSKA (reference sequence). V trimming: 0 bases; J trimming: 2 bases; junction bases outside the gene matches: 13. This CDR3 contains 20 residues. CDR3 sequence: CSARDLPGTSGGIYTDTQYF. In DNA, the CDR3 is TGCAGTGCTAGAGATCTTCCCGGGACTAGCGGGGGTATATACACAGATACGCAGTATTTT.

Note on this clonotype: A junction end diverges from the germline sequence, so it may reflect a read error. The gene calls are TRBV20-1 and TRBJ1-2, with D possibly being TRBD1 (5 bases). The CDR3 runs 15 residues. The V gene's germline CDR1 is DFQATT and CDR2 SNEGSKA (reference sequence). CDR3 DNA: TGCAGTGCTAGAGATCAGCAAACGAAAGGGGATGGCTGCACCTTC. It translates to CSARDQQTKGDGCTF.

Turning to this clonotype: A read error may explain this, as a much larger clone is one base away. The CDR3 loop reads CASSFNLFSDMQYF. The CDR3 coding sequence is TGTGCCAGCAGCTTTAATCTGTTTTCAGATATGCAGTATTTT. V and J are TRBV11-2 and TRBJ2-3; D is undetermined. The germline gives CDR1 SGHAT, CDR2 FQNNGV. The CDR3 has 14 residues.

The rearrangement links TRBV20-1 to TRBJ1-5; 7 bases agree with TRBD1. J lost 0 bases, V lost 5 bases, and 7 bases had no gene match. CDR1 DFQATT and CDR2 SNEGSKA come from the germline V gene (reference sequence). CDR3 length: 15 amino acids. The CDR3 DNA sequence: TGCAGTGCTCTTCACACAGGGGATAGCAATCAGCCCCAGCATTTT. It encodes CSALHTGDSNQPQHF.

This clonotype was counted between two and nine times. The gene calls are TRBV5-1 and TRBJ1-6, with TRBD1 matching 7 bases. The CDR3 covers 15 residues. In germline, CDR1 is SGHRS, CDR2 YFSETQ. After removal of 4 bases from V and 5 bases from J, the junction contained 6 bases not matched to a gene. CDR3: CASSPGGTDNSPLHF. The DNA of the CDR3 is TGCGCCAGCAGCCCGGGCGGGACAGATAATTCACCCCTCCACTTT. Full variable domain (missing parts from reference TRBV5-1 and TRBJ1-6): KAGVTQTPRYLIKTRGQQVTLSCSPISGHRSVSWYQQTPGQGLQFLFEYFSETQRNKGNFPGRFSGRQFSNSRSEMNVSTLELGDSALYLCASSPGGTDNSPLHFGNGTRLTVT.

The V and J genes are TRBV11-1 and TRBJ2-1; a possible D gene is TRBD1 (5 bases). V was clipped by 5 bases and J by 4 bases, with 18 bases between them. The CDR3 runs to 16 residues. Germline CDR1 and CDR2: SGHAT and FQDESV (reference sequence). CDR3 bases: TGTGCCAGCAGCCCTAATAGGCGACAGAGTTACAATGAGCAGTTCTTC. Residues: CASSPNRRQSYNEQFF.

V is TRBV12-3 or TRBV12-4 and J is TRBJ1-5; 11 nucleotides agree with TRBD1. The trim removed 7 bases at V and 3 bases at J, leaving 5 bases unmatched. The CDR3 runs 15 residues. Here the CDR3 DNA reads TGTGCCAGCACCACGGGACAGGGGGACAATCAGCCCCAGCATTTT. Translated: CASTTGQGDNQPQHF.

In this sample, this clonotype turned up a few times. This rearrangement joins TRBV25-1 to TRBJ1-6, with D maybe TRBD1 (6 bases). In germline, CDR1 is MGHDK, CDR2 SYGVNS. V lost 0 bases to trimming and J lost 10 bases, with 13 bases between them. This CDR3 contains 15 residues. This chain's CDR3 is CASSEYHRAGSPLHF. For the CDR3, the DNA is TGTGCCAGCAGTGAATATCACAGGGCGGGGTCACCCCTCCACTTT.

Worth noting for this clonotype: Sequence at one end of the junction differs from germline and may be a read error. The V gene is TRBV7-3, the J gene TRBJ2-1, with 10 bases identical to TRBD2. Germline CDR1 is SGHTA and CDR2 is FQGTGA. The CDR3 spans 13 residues. The DNA for the CDR3 is TGTGTCAGCAGCTCTAGCGGGGGAGGTGAGCAGTTCTTC. Protein sequence: CVSSSSGGGEQFF.

The chain joins TRBV29-1 to TRBJ2-4; TRBD1 agrees at 7 bases. The CDR3 is 12 residues long. V lost 7 bases to trimming and J lost 13 bases; unmatched junction nucleotides: 13. Germline loops: CDR1 SQVTM, CDR2 ANQGSEA. The CDR3 DNA sequence: TGCAGCGCTGGGGACAGTCTGGAAGAGCAGTACTTC. It yields the protein CSAGDSLEEQYF.

This chain connects TRBV27 to TRBJ2-1; D is ambiguous. CDR1 is MNHEY and CDR2 is SMNVEV in the germline V gene (reference sequence). This CDR3 comprises 14 residues. V was pared by 4 bases and J by 4 bases, with 11 bases between. Here the CDR3 reads CASSSPQWYNEQFF. In nucleotides, the CDR3 is TGTGCCAGCAGTTCCCCCCAATGGTACAATGAGCAGTTCTTC.

Details on this clonotype: At one of its ends the junction is not consistent with the germline gene, which may arise from a read error. The V and J genes are TRBV27 and TRBJ2-3, with D hard to call. The CDR3 runs to 14 residues. Looked up from germline, CDR1 is MNHEY and CDR2 is SMNVEV (reference sequence). CDR3 bases: TGTGCCGGCAGTCCCGTGGGCCTTTCAGATACGCAGTATTTT. It yields the protein CAGSPVGLSDTQYF.

This chain joins TRBV3-1 and TRBJ2-5; D may be TRBD1 (6 bases). This CDR3 spans 15 amino acids. Trimming stripped 3 bases from V and 5 bases from J, with 16 bases between. Germline V gene lookup returns CDR1 LGHDT and CDR2 YNNKEL (reference sequence). The CDR3 coding sequence is TGTGCCAGCAGCCATGATGGACGGGACACGGAGACCCAGTACTTC. This codes for CASSHDGRDTETQYF.

This chain uses TRBV20-1 with TRBJ1-5; a weak D match, TRBD1 (5 bases). V was trimmed by 4 bases and J by 0 bases, leaving 16 bases between them. The CDR3 runs 16 residues. Germline-derived CDR1 and CDR2 are DFQATT and SNEGSKA (reference sequence). The DNA for the CDR3 is TGCAGTGCTATGTCAGCTTCAGGGTATAGCAATCAGCCCCAGCATTTT. This translates into CSAMSASGYSNQPQHF.

This clonotype was found once. The V call is TRBV7-9, the J call TRBJ1-1; 7 nucleotides agree with TRBD1. CDR3 length: 16 residues. CDR1 is SEHNR, CDR2 FQNEAQ, per germline (reference sequence). J lost 0 bases, V lost 2 bases, and 6 bases had no gene match. Here the CDR3 reads CASSLLETGLNTEAFF. For the CDR3, the DNA is TGTGCCAGCAGCTTACTCGAGACAGGGCTGAACACTGAAGCTTTCTTT. The variable domain in full, with the rest retrieved from reference TRBV7-9 and TRBJ1-1, is DTGVSQNPRHKITKRGQNVTFRCDPISEHNRLYWYRQTLGQGPEFLTYFQNEAQLEKSRLLSDRFSAERPKGSFSTLEIQRTEQGDSAMYLCASSLLETGLNTEAFFGQGTRLTVV.

To note about this clonotype: A much larger clone differs from this one at a single base, so this may be a read error. The J gene is TRBJ2-1, the V gene TRBV29-1; D not certain. This CDR3 contains 13 residues. The germline V gene has CDR1 SQVTM and CDR2 ANQGSEA. CDR3 bases: TGCAGCGTTGAAGATCAGGACCACAATGATCAGTTCTTC. It encodes CSVEDQDHNDQFF.

This chain links TRBV20-1 with TRBJ2-1; tentatively, D is TRBD2 (6 bases). The CDR3 loop spans 15 amino acids. CDR1 DFQATT and CDR2 SNEGSKA come from the germline V gene (reference sequence). Between the trimmed V and J ends, which lost 3 bases and 2 bases, there was a span of 14 bases. CDR3 protein: CSASPPWGAYNEQFF. CDR3 DNA sequence: TGCAGTGCTAGTCCCCCGTGGGGGGCCTACAATGAGCAGTTCTTC.

This chain links TRBV10-3 with TRBJ2-3; either TRBD1 or TRBD2 may fit D (5 bases each). The CDR3 loop spans 14 amino acids. V was cut by 5 bases and J by 6 bases, with 15 bases left in between. Germline assignment: CDR1 ENHRY and CDR2 SYGVKD. CDR3 coding DNA: TGTGCCATCAGTCGGGACGAGTCAGCGGATACGCAGTATTTT. Translated, it gives CAISRDESADTQYF.

V is TRBV4-1 and J is TRBJ1-2, with D perhaps TRBD1 (6 bases). Trimming shortened V by 2 bases and J by 2 bases, and 18 bases separated the two germline ends. The CDR3 consists of 17 residues. Germline values: CDR1 MGHRA, CDR2 YSYEKL. Written as DNA, the CDR3 is TGCGCCAGCAGCCAACCTACAAAAGGGGGATCGAACTATGGCTACACCTTC. This gives the protein CASSQPTKGGSNYGYTF.

The chain carries TRBV10-1 and TRBJ2-5; D may be TRBD1 (6 bases). The J call may be in error: the DNA end matches TRBJ2-4 better. Germline V gene lookup returns CDR1 WNHNN and CDR2 SYGVQD (reference sequence). The CDR3 is 16 amino acids. The CDR3 here is CASSETTGWIKNIQYF. The DNA of the CDR3 is TGCGCCAGCAGTGAGACGACAGGTTGGATCAAAAACATTCAGTACTTC.

Remarks on this clonotype: A junction boundary mismatches the germline segment, possibly from a read error. This chain uses TRBV15 with TRBJ2-3, with D perhaps given as TRBD1 or TRBD2 (7 bases each). CDR3 length equals 19 residues. Germline V gene sequence: CDR1 LNHNV, CDR2 YYDKDF (reference sequence). The DNA of the CDR3 is TGTGTCACCAGCAGACGTAACCCCGGGTCAGGGGGGGACACAGATACGCAGTATTTT. This encodes CVTSRRNPGSGGDTDTQYF.

The rearrangement uses TRBV5-1 and TRBJ2-2, with no clear D. V gave up 1 base and J gave up 9 bases, with 13 bases separating them. The germline gives CDR1 SGHRS, CDR2 YFSETQ. The CDR3 is 14 amino acids. The CDR3 spells CASSLTTGPRELFF. In DNA, the CDR3 is TGCGCCAGCAGCTTGACGACCGGCCCGAGGGAGCTGTTTTTT. Based on the CDR3 plus reference TRBV5-1 and TRBJ2-2, the full variable domain is KAGVTQTPRYLIKTRGQQVTLSCSPISGHRSVSWYQQTPGQGLQFLFEYFSETQRNKGNFPGRFSGRQFSNSRSEMNVSTLELGDSALYLCASSLTTGPRELFFGEGSRLTVL.

This clonotype was observed a few times. The gene calls are TRBV20-1 and TRBJ2-1; 11 positions agree with TRBD1. Germline values: CDR1 DFQATT, CDR2 SNEGSKA (reference sequence). Trimming took 0 bases from V and 3 from J; bases not matched to a gene: 10. The CDR3 spans 18 residues. The DNA for the CDR3 is TGCAGTGCTAGAGATTTGGACAGGGGGCTTGTTTTCTACAATGAGCAGTTCTTC. Protein sequence: CSARDLDRGLVFYNEQFF.

V is TRBV20-1 and J is TRBJ2-7; D may be TRBD1 (6 bases). Germline lookup yields CDR1 DFQATT and CDR2 SNEGSKA (reference sequence). The length of the CDR3 is 14 residues. V was clipped by 1 base and J by 4 bases, with 14 bases between them. The CDR3 DNA reads TGCAGTGCTAGAGCGGGGCAGGGGCTGTACGAGCAGTACTTC. This sequence encodes CSARAGQGLYEQYF.

This clonotype was seen a handful of times. This chain joins TRBV6-5 and TRBJ1-6; a possible D gene is TRBD1 (5 bases). The V end lost 0 bases, the J end lost 10 bases, and 19 bases lay between the germline ends. This CDR3 has 17 amino acids. The germline V gene encodes CDR1 MNHEY and CDR2 SVGAGI. The CDR3 sequence: CASSYSPGNLLGSPLHF. CDR3 sequence (DNA): TGTGCCAGCAGTTACTCACCAGGGAACCTATTGGGGTCACCCCTCCACTTT.

There are a few counts of this clonotype. V and J are TRBV20-1 and TRBJ1-2, with a possible D match to TRBD1 (6 bases). Germline V lookup: CDR1 DFQATT, CDR2 SNEGSKA (reference sequence). There are 15 residues in the CDR3. V lost 2 bases, J lost 3 bases, and 16 bases lay in between. CDR3 in DNA: TGCAGTGCTAGAACCGGGACAAGGGGGGACTATGGCTACACCTTC. Residues: CSARTGTRGDYGYTF.